A single sample gave rise to the 26 T cell receptor beta chains below, sequenced in a study of cytomegalovirus exposure and HLA in healthy donors. The PCR was carried out with 60 Vbeta primers and 13 Jbeta primers. The protocol was immunoSEQ multiplex PCR, while the TCRdb copy is restricted to in-frame clones and leaves out a portion. This table holds under 250,000 clones, more than 75% found once. Input material: PBMCs. Receptors originate from a woman aged 40 to 49 in good health and CMV-seronegative.

With respect to this clone: In the same sample, other DNA sequences code for this CDR3. The V gene is TRBV9, the J gene TRBJ1-2, with D possibly TRBD1 on 5 matching bases. The CDR3 is made up of 13 amino acids. Germline V gene sequence: CDR1 SGDLS, CDR2 YYNGEE. Between the trimmed V and J ends, which lost 0 bases and 4 bases, there was a span of 7 bases. The CDR3 region has the DNA TGTGCCAGCAGCGTAGGGGGGGGCTATGGCTACACCTTC. Protein product: CASSVGGGYGYTF.

A single count supports this clone. For the CDR3, the DNA is TGTGCCAGCAGTGTCGGACAGGGGGATCTCTACGAGCAGTACTTC. Its protein product is CASSVGQGDLYEQYF. The chain recombines TRBV27 with TRBJ2-7, with TRBD1 identical over 10 bases. V was pared by 5 bases and J by 3 bases, with 7 bases of the junction left unmatched. The germline V gene encodes CDR1 MNHEY and CDR2 SMNVEV (reference sequence). CDR3 length: 15 amino acids.

The chain employs TRBV28 and TRBJ1-2, with TRBD1 identical over 9 bases. Germline-derived CDR1 and CDR2 are MDHEN and SYDVKM. The CDR3 consists of 16 residues. The V and J ends lost 5 bases and 7 bases, in that order; junction bases with no gene match: 14. The DNA of the CDR3 is TGTGCCAGCAGTCCCTACGGACAGGGGTTCCGTGCTGGCTACACCTTC. Translated: CASSPYGQGFRAGYTF.

This clone was observed a few times. This chain joins TRBV30 and TRBJ1-1; maybe TRBD1 (5 bases). Per germline, CDR1 GTSNPN and CDR2 SVGIG (reference sequence). V gave up 5 bases and J gave up 11 bases, with 15 bases separating them. The CDR3 has 11 residues. The CDR3 DNA sequence: TGTGCCTGGGACTCAACCGGGGGGGCTTTCTTT. Amino acids: CAWDSTGGAFF.

The rearrangement joins TRBV5-5 to TRBJ2-7; D might be TRBD1 (5 bases). Trimming removed 6 bases from V and 0 bases from J, with 13 bases in between. CDR1 and CDR2 from the germline V gene are SGHKS and YYEKEE (reference sequence). This CDR3 has 14 residues. CDR3 loop: CASKSTDDSYEQYF. CDR3 nucleotide sequence: TGTGCCAGCAAGTCGACAGACGACTCCTACGAGCAGTACTTC.

The rearrangement joins TRBV7-9 to TRBJ2-3; tentative D call: TRBD1 (5 bases). Per the germline V gene, CDR1 is SEHNR and CDR2 is FQNEAQ (reference sequence). The CDR3 length is 14 residues. Deletions cut 8 bases from V and 2 bases from J, with 14 bases between. CDR3 amino acids: CASRAGKYTDTQYF. The CDR3 DNA reads TGTGCCAGCCGGGCAGGGAAGTACACAGATACGCAGTATTTT.

V usage is TRBV7-3 and J usage is TRBJ2-3; D possibly corresponds to TRBD2 (6 bases). V gave up 1 base and J gave up 1 base, with 18 bases separating them. The germline V gene encodes CDR1 SGHTA and CDR2 FQGTGA. This CDR3 spans 18 amino acids. The chain's CDR3 is CASSLNGPREYGTDTQYF. CDR3 nucleotide sequence: TGTGCCAGCAGCTTAAATGGCCCCCGGGAGTATGGCACAGATACGCAGTATTTT.

This chain connects TRBV27 to TRBJ2-7, with 8 bases that match TRBD1. The germline V gene has CDR1 MNHEY and CDR2 SMNVEV (reference sequence). The junction had 15 bases not matched to a gene; V was cut back by 5 bases and J by 3 bases. The CDR3 loop spans 17 amino acids. CDR3 loop: CASSLFQSTGEIYEQYF. The CDR3, as DNA: TGTGCCAGCAGTCTCTTCCAGTCGACAGGGGAGATCTACGAGCAGTACTTC.

J is TRBJ2-7 and V is TRBV7-9; 9 nucleotides agree with TRBD2. The CDR3 covers 17 residues. Germline CDR1 reads SEHNR; CDR2 reads FQNEAQ (reference sequence). The J segment lost 4 bases and the V segment lost 1 base, leaving 11 bases of the junction unmatched. CDR3 bases: TGTGCCAGCAGCTTAGAAGGTATGCGGGAGGGCCGGTACGAGCAGTACTTC. Translated, it gives CASSLEGMREGRYEQYF.

This clone was seen once. The V and J genes are TRBV27 and TRBJ2-3; TRBD2 aligns across 10 bases. The CDR3 length is 16 residues. The ends lost 2 bases at V and 5 bases at J; junction bases unmatched: 7. The germline CDR1 and CDR2 sequences are MNHEY and SMNVEV (reference sequence). The CDR3 DNA reads as TGTGCCAGCAGTTTAGAAAGCGGGAGGGCCATAGATACGCAGTATTTT. Translated: CASSLESGRAIDTQYF.

This clone was counted only a few times. V is TRBV9 and J is TRBJ1-1; 7 bases agree with TRBD1. After removal of 4 bases from V and 4 bases from J, the junction contained 10 bases not matched to a gene. Germline V lookup: CDR1 SGDLS, CDR2 YYNGEE. The CDR3 loop spans 15 amino acids. CDR3 in DNA: TGTGCCAGCAGCTTTACAGGGGTTGAAGGCACTGAAGCTTTCTTT. It codes for CASSFTGVEGTEAFF.

This clone was seen only once. The J gene is TRBJ2-7, the V gene TRBV6-6; 9 positions agree with TRBD1. The CDR3 consists of 15 residues. V was pared by 7 bases and J by 5 bases, with 12 bases of the junction left unmatched. Per the germline V gene, CDR1 is MNHNY and CDR2 is SVGAGI (reference sequence). For the CDR3, the DNA is TGTGCCAGCACTACGGGCGGGACAGGGCAAGACGAGCAGTACTTC. Translating gives CASTTGGTGQDEQYF.

Only a few counts were recorded for this clone. The chain links TRBV9 to TRBJ1-1, with TRBD1 matching 8 bases. This CDR3 comprises 13 residues. Germline CDR1 is SGDLS and CDR2 is YYNGEE. V lost 3 bases and J lost 4; bases outside the gene matches: 2. CDR3 protein: CASSATGGTEAFF. The CDR3 DNA sequence: TGTGCCAGCAGCGCTACAGGGGGCACTGAAGCTTTCTTT.

This chain's CDR3 is CASSLEASRRGGTQYF. DNA for the CDR3: TGCGCCAGCAGCTTGGAGGCGTCCAGACGGGGTGGTACGCAGTATTTT. V and J are TRBV5-1 and TRBJ2-3; a possible D gene is TRBD2 (5 bases). The CDR3 runs to 16 residues. Trimming took off 0 bases at V and 8 bases at J, with 19 bases between the two ends. The germline CDR1 and CDR2 sequences are SGHRS and YFSETQ. Complete variable domain (other parts from reference TRBV5-1 and TRBJ2-3): KAGVTQTPRYLIKTRGQQVTLSCSPISGHRSVSWYQQTPGQGLQFLFEYFSETQRNKGNFPGRFSGRQFSNSRSEMNVSTLELGDSALYLCASSLEASRRGGTQYFGPGTRLTVL.

This clone appeared a few times. The chain has TRBV5-4 and TRBJ2-1, with 10 nucleotides matching TRBD2. Unmatched junction bases numbered 4, after V lost 0 bases and J lost 7 bases. Germline loops: CDR1 SGHNT, CDR2 YYREEE (reference sequence). The CDR3 extends over 15 amino acids. CDR3 in amino acids: CASSLGLAGDNEQFF. DNA for the CDR3: TGTGCCAGCAGCTTGGGGCTAGCGGGAGATAATGAGCAGTTCTTC.

The J gene is TRBJ2-2, the V gene TRBV6-4, with TRBD2 identical over 9 bases. CDR1 is MRHNA, CDR2 SNTAGT, per germline. V lost 2 bases, J lost 4 bases, and 5 bases stayed unmatched. The CDR3 is 16 amino acids. The CDR3 region is CASSDGGRAGTGELFF. CDR3 nucleotide sequence: TGTGCCAGCAGTGACGGCGGGAGGGCTGGCACCGGGGAGCTGTTTTTT.

This sequence joins TRBV12-5 and TRBJ2-5, with 11 bases identical to TRBD1. The CDR3 is 15 amino acids. Germline V CDR1 and CDR2: LGHNT, FRNRAP. J was trimmed by 3 bases and V by 1 base; bases with no gene match: 1. Here the CDR3 reads CASGLGTGGEETQYF. The CDR3 nucleotides read TGTGCTAGTGGTTTGGGGACAGGGGGCGAAGAGACCCAGTACTTC.

The chain uses TRBV29-1 and TRBJ2-2, with 10 bases matching TRBD2. Trimming at V came to 4 bases and at J to 1 base, leaving 6 bases not matched to a gene. The germline gives CDR1 SQVTM, CDR2 ANQGSEA. This CDR3 is built from 16 residues. CDR3 sequence (DNA): TGCAGCGTTGGGGGTAGCGGGGGGATGAACACCGGGGAGCTGTTTTTT. It is translated as CSVGGSGGMNTGELFF.

V and J are TRBV4-2 and TRBJ1-4, with 7 bases matching TRBD1. V dropped 4 bases and J dropped 7; count of bases not matched to a gene: 3. The CDR3 consists of 13 residues. Germline V lookup: CDR1 LGHNA, CDR2 YNFKEQ. CDR3 nucleotide sequence: TGTGCCAGCAGCCTGGGGGACAGTGAAAAACTGTTTTTT. Its translation: CASSLGDSEKLFF.

The gene calls are TRBV18 and TRBJ2-7; 7 bases line up with TRBD1. CDR1 is KGHSH, CDR2 LQKENI, per germline. The CDR3 loop spans 14 amino acids. J lost 3 bases, V lost 5 bases, and 7 bases had no gene match. This CDR3 reads CASSSRQGVYEQYF. In nucleotides, the CDR3 is TGTGCCAGCTCATCCCGACAGGGTGTCTACGAGCAGTACTTC.

The chain carries TRBV6-1 and TRBJ2-7, with D possibly matching TRBD1 (5 bases). CDR1 and CDR2 from the germline V gene are MNHNS and SASEGT. With 3 bases removed from V and 0 bases from J, the gap between germline ends came to 9 bases. The CDR3 consists of 14 residues. This CDR3 is CASSDRGYSYEQYF. In DNA, the CDR3 is TGTGCCAGCAGTGATAGGGGTTACTCCTACGAGCAGTACTTC.

The CDR3 DNA reads TGTGCCAGCAGTTTTGGCAGGGATCAGCCCCAGCATTTT. Translating gives CASSFGRDQPQHF. The chain joins TRBV27 to TRBJ1-5, with a possible D match to TRBD1 (5 bases). CDR3 length equals 13 residues. Germline CDR1 and CDR2: MNHEY and SMNVEV (reference sequence). V was trimmed by 3 bases and J by 5 bases, leaving 8 bases between them.

This clone was detected only a few times. The V gene is TRBV21-1, the J gene TRBJ2-7; the table names TRBD1, a call not compared with the DNA. TRBV21-1 is a pseudogene segment. The CDR3 extends over 16 amino acids. This chain's CDR3 is CASSKAILLGPGEQYF. DNA for the CDR3: TGTGCCAGCAGCAAAGCTATACTACTGGGGCCTGGCGAGCAGTACTTC.

The V and J genes are TRBV30 and TRBJ2-7, with TRBD2 as a possible D gene (7 bases). Trimming cost V 5 bases and J 6 bases, with 11 bases left between them. The CDR3 totals 11 residues. CDR1 and CDR2 (germline): GTSNPN, SVGIG (reference sequence). Here the CDR3 reads CAWGGAGEQYF. Written as DNA, the CDR3 is TGTGCCTGGGGGGGGGCTGGCGAGCAGTACTTC.

Comments on this clone: Other DNA sequences from this sample encode an identical CDR3 as well. The V and J genes are TRBV28 and TRBJ1-1; D remains unclear. The CDR3 consists of 14 residues. V lost 6 bases and J lost 4, with 15 bases in between. The germline V gene has CDR1 MDHEN and CDR2 SYDVKM. CDR3 bases: TGTGCCAGCAGCCGCCCCGGTGCGGGCACTGAAGCTTTCTTT. Translating gives CASSRPGAGTEAFF.

Only a few counts were recorded for this clone. This chain uses TRBV18 with TRBJ1-2; TRBD1 might be the D (5 bases). The germline gives CDR1 KGHSH, CDR2 LQKENI. V lost 2 bases to trimming and J lost 1 base, with 11 bases between them. This CDR3 comprises 15 residues. The CDR3 bases are TGTGCCAGCTCACCAGCGGCAGGGAATAACTATGGCTACACCTTC. As protein: CASSPAAGNNYGYTF.